The 7 T cell receptor beta chains given below trace back to one sample, sequenced in a study of T cell responses to AZD1222 COVID-19 vaccine. Clones were sequenced by immunoSEQ multiplex PCR, and TCRdb holds only the in-frame ones, with some missing. The data show approximately 140,000 clones, about 92% seen once. Here the sequenced sample was peripheral blood, taken on day 0 of MenACWY control vaccination. The source is an adult in good health.

This clone was seen only once. The rearrangement uses TRBV5-6 and TRBJ1-5, with a possible D match to TRBD1 (6 bases). The V gene's germline CDR1 is SGHDT and CDR2 YYEEEE. CDR3 length: 15 residues. V was shortened by 4 bases and J by 5 bases, with 16 bases between the two germline ends. The CDR3 here is CASSQQNRAHQPQHF. CDR3 nucleotide sequence: TGTGCCAGCAGCCAACAGAACAGGGCTCATCAGCCCCAGCATTTT.

The V and J genes are TRBV9 and TRBJ2-7, with D perhaps matching TRBD1 or TRBD2 (5 bases each). Germline loops: CDR1 SGDLS, CDR2 YYNGEE. CDR3 length: 16 residues. V was clipped by 4 bases and J by 4 bases, with 21 bases between them. CDR3 residues: CASSPQGEPGRYEQYF. The CDR3 DNA is TGTGCCAGCAGCCCCCAAGGAGAGCCGGGACGATACGAGCAGTACTTC.

The chain combines TRBV29-1 with TRBJ1-4, with 8 bases lining up with TRBD1. In germline, CDR1 is SQVTM, CDR2 ANQGSEA. The length of the CDR3 is 12 residues. Germline trimming cut 7 bases from V and 7 bases from J; bases unmatched to any gene: 5. CDR3 bases: TGCAGCGCCGCAGGGGGCGGTGAAAAACTGTTTTTT. Its protein is CSAAGGGEKLFF.

The chain joins TRBV11-3 to TRBJ2-1; 11 bases align to TRBD2. Per the germline V gene, CDR1 is SGHNT and CDR2 is YENEEA. The ends lost 5 bases at V and 8 bases at J; junction bases unmatched: 8. The CDR3 has 15 residues. The CDR3 loop reads CASSQAGTSGDEQFF. The DNA of the CDR3 is TGTGCCAGCAGCCAGGCCGGGACTAGCGGCGATGAGCAGTTCTTC.

As regards this clone: Additional DNA sequences in this sample encode the identical CDR3. The chain combines TRBV4-1 with TRBJ1-5; perhaps TRBD1 as D (5 bases). V lost 3 bases and J 1 base, leaving 10 bases between the germline ends. The CDR3 covers 15 residues. The germline CDR1 and CDR2 sequences are MGHRA and YSYEKL. CDR3 in DNA: TGCGCCAGCAGCCATCCCGACAGAAGCAATCAGCCCCAGCATTTT. Its protein is CASSHPDRSNQPQHF.

The chain has TRBV5-4 and TRBJ1-5, with D perhaps matching TRBD1 (6 bases). This CDR3 comprises 18 residues. Trimming left V 4 bases short and J 3 bases short, with 23 bases between. The germline CDR1 and CDR2 sequences are SGHNT and YYREEE (reference sequence). For the CDR3, the DNA is TGTGCCAGCAGCCCTTTTTTCGGGGCAGGGGCCTCCAATCAGCCCCAGCATTTT. Its translation is CASSPFFGAGASNQPQHF.

V is TRBV18 and J is TRBJ2-5; 8 bases fit TRBD1. The V gene's germline CDR1 is KGHSH and CDR2 LQKENI. V shed 5 bases, J shed 3 bases, and the junction held 8 bases outside the gene matches. CDR3 size: 15 residues. The CDR3: CASSAMGQVEETQYF. Written as DNA, the CDR3 is TGTGCCAGCTCAGCGATGGGACAGGTGGAAGAGACCCAGTACTTC. Variable domain in full (rest from reference TRBV18 and TRBJ2-5): NAGVMQNPRHLVRRRGQEARLRCSPMKGHSHVYWYRQLPEEGLKFMVYLQKENIIDESGMPKERFSAEFPKEGPSILRIQQVVRGDSAAYFCASSAMGQVEETQYFGPGTRLLVL.